This T cell receptor (beta chain) was sequenced during a study of blood T cell repertoires in COVID-19. The table came from immunoSEQ multiplex PCR; TCRdb's copy has only in-frame clones and leaves some out. Here the sample spans a few hundred thousand clones, 88% being singletons. Participant ages covered about 18 to 100 years across some 25 US areas. This CDR3 spans 15 amino acids. CDR1 MRHNA and CDR2 SNTAGT come from the germline V gene. The V gene end was trimmed by 4 bases and the J gene end by 8 bases; junction bases not matched to a gene: 6. Sample: PBMCs or T cells enriched from blood (not recorded which). The sequence came from a woman between 40 and 50 years old who had recovered from COVID-19. The chain links TRBV6-4 to TRBJ2-1, with 12 bases lining up with TRBD2. The CDR3 here is CASSAASGRADEQFF. DNA for the CDR3: TGTGCCAGCAGTGCAGCTAGCGGGAGGGCCGATGAGCAGTTCTTC.